What follows is one T cell receptor beta chain and its context. This entry comes from a study of blood T cell repertoires in COVID-19. About the study: Whether acute or convalescent, the COVID-19 samples came from the United States, Italy and Spain.

The germline V and J ends were trimmed by 6 bases and 2 bases, with 11 bases remaining between them. The germline gives CDR1 MNHEY, CDR2 SMNVEV (reference sequence). The CDR3 has 14 amino acids. Using immunoSEQ multiplex PCR, the repertoire was profiled, and TCRdb retains in-frame clones only, with some absent. The table shows a few hundred thousand clones, with roughly four fifths occurring only once. Two negative PCRs, clearance, or symptom resolution characterized the recovered Cohort 3 donors. This chain joins TRBV27 and TRBJ1-5; no clear D. The clonotype originates from a woman aged 45 to 65 who had recovered from COVID-19. Specimen: PBMCs or T cells enriched from blood (not recorded which). The CDR3 spells CASSHYNGNQPQHF. The DNA of the CDR3 is TGTGCCAGCAGCCATTACAACGGCAATCAGCCCCAGCATTTT.